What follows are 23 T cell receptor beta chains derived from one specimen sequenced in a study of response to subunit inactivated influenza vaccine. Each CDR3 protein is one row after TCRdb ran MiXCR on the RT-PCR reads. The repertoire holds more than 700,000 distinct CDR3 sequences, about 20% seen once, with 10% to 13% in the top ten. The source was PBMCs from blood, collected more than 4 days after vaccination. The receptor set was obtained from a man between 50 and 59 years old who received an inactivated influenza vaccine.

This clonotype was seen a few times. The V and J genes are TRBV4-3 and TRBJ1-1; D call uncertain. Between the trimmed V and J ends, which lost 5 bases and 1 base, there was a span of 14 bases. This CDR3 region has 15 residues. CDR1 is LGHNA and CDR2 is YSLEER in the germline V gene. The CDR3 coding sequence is TGCGCCAGCAGCAAGGAGTTCAGCCGGAACACTGAAGCTTTCTTT. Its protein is CASSKEFSRNTEAFF.

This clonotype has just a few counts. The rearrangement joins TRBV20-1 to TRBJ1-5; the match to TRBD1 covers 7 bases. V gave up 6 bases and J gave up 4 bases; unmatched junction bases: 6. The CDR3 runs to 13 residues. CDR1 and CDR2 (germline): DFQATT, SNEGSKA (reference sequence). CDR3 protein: CSANRDSNQPQHF. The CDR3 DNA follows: TGCAGTGCGAACCGGGACAGTAATCAGCCCCAGCATTTT.

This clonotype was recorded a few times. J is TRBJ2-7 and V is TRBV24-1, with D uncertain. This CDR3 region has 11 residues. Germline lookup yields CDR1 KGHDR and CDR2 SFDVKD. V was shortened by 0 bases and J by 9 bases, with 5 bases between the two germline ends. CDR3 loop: CATSDLTRQYF. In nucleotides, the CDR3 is TGTGCCACCAGTGATTTGACCCGGCAGTACTTC.

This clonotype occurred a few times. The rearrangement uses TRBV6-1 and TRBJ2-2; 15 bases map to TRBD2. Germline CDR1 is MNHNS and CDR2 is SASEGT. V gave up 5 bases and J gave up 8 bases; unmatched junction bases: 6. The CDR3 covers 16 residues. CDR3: CASSRPGTSGRGELFF. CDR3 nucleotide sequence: TGTGCCAGCAGTCGTCCCGGGACTAGCGGGAGGGGGGAGCTGTTTTTT.

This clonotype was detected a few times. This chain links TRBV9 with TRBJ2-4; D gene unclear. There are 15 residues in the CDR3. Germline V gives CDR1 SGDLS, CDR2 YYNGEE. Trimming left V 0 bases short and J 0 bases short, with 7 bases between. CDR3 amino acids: CASSVENLAKNIQYF. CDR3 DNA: TGTGCCAGCAGCGTAGAGAACTTAGCCAAAAACATTCAGTACTTC.

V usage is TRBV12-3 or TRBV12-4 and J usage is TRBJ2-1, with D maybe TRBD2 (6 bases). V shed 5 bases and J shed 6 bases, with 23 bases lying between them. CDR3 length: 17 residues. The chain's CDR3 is CASSNHLSGLPRNEQFF. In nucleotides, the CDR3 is TGTGCCAGCAGTAACCACCTGTCGGGACTTCCCCGCAATGAGCAGTTCTTC.

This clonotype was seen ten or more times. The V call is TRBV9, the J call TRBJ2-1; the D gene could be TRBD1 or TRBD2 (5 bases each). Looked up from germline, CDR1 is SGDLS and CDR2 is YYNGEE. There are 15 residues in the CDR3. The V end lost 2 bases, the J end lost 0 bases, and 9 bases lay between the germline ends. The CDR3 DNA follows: TGTGCCAGCAGCGTGGGACGCCTCTCCTACAATGAGCAGTTCTTC. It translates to CASSVGRLSYNEQFF.

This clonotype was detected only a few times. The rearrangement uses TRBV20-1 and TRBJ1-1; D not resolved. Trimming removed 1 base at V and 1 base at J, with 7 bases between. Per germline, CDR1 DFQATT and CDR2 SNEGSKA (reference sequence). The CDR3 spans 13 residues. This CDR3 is CSARGTTNTEAFF. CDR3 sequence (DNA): TGCAGTGCTAGAGGCACAACGAACACTGAAGCTTTCTTT.

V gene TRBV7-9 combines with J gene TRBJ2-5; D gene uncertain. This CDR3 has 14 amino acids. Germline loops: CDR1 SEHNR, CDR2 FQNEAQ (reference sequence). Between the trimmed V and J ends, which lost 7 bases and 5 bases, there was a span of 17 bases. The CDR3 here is CASTQLDVGETQYF. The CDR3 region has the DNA TGTGCCAGCACCCAGCTCGACGTGGGTGAGACCCAGTACTTC.

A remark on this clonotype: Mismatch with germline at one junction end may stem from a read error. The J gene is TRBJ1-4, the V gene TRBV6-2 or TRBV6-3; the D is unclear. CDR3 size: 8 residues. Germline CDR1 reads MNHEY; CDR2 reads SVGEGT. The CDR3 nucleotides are TGTACCATACAATGGAGAGTTTTT. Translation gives CTIQWRVF.

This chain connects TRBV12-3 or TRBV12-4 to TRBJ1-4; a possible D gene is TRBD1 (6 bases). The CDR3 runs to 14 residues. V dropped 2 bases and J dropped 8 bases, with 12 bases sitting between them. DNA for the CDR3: TGTGCCAGCAGTTTAACAGGGCCAAGCGAAAAACTGTTTTTT. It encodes CASSLTGPSEKLFF.

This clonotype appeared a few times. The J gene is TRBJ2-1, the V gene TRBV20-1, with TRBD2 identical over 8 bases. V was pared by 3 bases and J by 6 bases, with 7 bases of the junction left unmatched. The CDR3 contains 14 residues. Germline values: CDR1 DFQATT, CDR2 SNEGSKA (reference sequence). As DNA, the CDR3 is TGCAGTGCTAGTCCTAGCGGGCCCCTCAATGAGCAGTTCTTC. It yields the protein CSASPSGPLNEQFF.

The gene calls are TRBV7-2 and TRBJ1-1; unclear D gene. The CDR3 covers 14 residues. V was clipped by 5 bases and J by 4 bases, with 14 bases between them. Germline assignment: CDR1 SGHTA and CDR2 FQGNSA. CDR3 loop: CASSPRQKGTEAFF. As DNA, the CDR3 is TGTGCCAGCAGCCCGCGGCAGAAGGGCACTGAAGCTTTCTTT.

The CDR3 sequence: CASSLAGAQHSYEQYF. CDR3 coding DNA: TGTGCCAGCAGCTTAGCGGGGGCACAACATTCCTACGAGCAGTACTTC. V usage is TRBV7-2 and J usage is TRBJ2-7, with D possibly being TRBD1 (6 bases). The CDR3 extends over 16 amino acids. V lost 0 bases and J lost 1, with 13 bases in between. Germline CDR1 and CDR2: SGHTA and FQGNSA.

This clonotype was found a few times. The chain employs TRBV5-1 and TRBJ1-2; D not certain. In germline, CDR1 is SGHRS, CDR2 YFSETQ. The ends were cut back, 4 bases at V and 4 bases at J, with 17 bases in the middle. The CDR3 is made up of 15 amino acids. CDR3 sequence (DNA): TGCGCCAGCAGCCGACTGGAGGGAGGTCGCTATGGCTACACCTTC. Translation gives CASSRLEGGRYGYTF.

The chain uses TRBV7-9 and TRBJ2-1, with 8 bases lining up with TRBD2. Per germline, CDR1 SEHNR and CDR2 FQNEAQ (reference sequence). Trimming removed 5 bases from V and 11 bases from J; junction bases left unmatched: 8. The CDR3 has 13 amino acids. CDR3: CASSPAGGLKQFF. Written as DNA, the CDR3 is TGTGCCAGCAGCCCCGCGGGGGGCCTTAAGCAGTTCTTC.

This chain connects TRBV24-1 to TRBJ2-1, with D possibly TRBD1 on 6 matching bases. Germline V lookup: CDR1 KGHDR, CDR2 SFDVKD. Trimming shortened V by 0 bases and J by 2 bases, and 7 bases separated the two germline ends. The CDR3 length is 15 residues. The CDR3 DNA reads TGTGCCACCAGTGATTTGACAGGGACCTACAATGAGCAGTTCTTC. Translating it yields CATSDLTGTYNEQFF.

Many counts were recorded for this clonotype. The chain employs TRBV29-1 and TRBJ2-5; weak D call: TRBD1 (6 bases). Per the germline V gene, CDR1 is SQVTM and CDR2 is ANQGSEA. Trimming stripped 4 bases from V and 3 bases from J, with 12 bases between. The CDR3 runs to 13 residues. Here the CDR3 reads CSVVRGSEETQYF. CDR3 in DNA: TGCAGCGTTGTAAGGGGGTCGGAAGAGACCCAGTACTTC.

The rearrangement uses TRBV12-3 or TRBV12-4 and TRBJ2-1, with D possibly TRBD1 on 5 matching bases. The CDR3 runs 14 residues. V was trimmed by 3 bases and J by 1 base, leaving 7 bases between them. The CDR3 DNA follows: TGTGCCAGCAGTTTTCAGGGTTCCTACAATGAGCAGTTCTTC. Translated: CASSFQGSYNEQFF.

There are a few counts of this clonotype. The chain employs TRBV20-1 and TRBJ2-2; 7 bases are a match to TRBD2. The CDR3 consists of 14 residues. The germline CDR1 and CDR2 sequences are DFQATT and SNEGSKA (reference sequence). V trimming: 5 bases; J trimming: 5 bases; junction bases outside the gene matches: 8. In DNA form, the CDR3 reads TGCAGTGCTTTTCGCCCGGGGGGTACCGGGGAGCTGTTTTTT. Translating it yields CSAFRPGGTGELFF.

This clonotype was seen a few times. CDR3 protein: CSVAPGNRETQYF. The DNA of the CDR3 is TGCAGCGTCGCCCCGGGGAATCGGGAGACCCAGTACTTC. The chain employs TRBV29-1 and TRBJ2-5; weak D call: TRBD2 (5 bases). Looked up from germline, CDR1 is SQVTM and CDR2 is ANQGSEA. The length of the CDR3 is 13 residues. Trimming took off 6 bases at V and 5 bases at J, with 16 bases between the two ends.

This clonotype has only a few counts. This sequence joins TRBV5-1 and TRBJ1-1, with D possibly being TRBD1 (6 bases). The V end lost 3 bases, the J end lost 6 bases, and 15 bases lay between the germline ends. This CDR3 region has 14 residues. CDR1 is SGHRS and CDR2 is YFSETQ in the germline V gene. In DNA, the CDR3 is TGCGCCAGCAGCTCCAGGGGAAATCATCCTGAAGCTTTCTTT. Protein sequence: CASSSRGNHPEAFF.

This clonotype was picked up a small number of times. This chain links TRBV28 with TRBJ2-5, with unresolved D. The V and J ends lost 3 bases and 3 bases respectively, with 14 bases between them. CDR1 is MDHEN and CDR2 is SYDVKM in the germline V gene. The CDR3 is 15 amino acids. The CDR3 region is CASSFARKGKETQYF. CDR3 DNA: TGTGCCAGCAGTTTCGCGAGAAAGGGCAAAGAGACCCAGTACTTC.